Listed below are T cell receptor beta chains from one sample, sequenced in a study of blood T cell repertoires in COVID-19. TCRdb's copy holds only in-frame clones and misses some; the assay was immunoSEQ multiplex PCR. The sample carries under 250,000 clones, about 82% recorded once. The sequenced sample consisted of peripheral blood. The receptors derive from a man aged 50 or older with COVID-19, enrolled during active disease. Both conserved end residues are part of each CDR3. Each record gives: J gene, V gene, D gene, clone size, CDR3 protein, CDR3 DNA. A D gene is named only where the DNA matches it firmly. Some rows mark clone size as missing; the rest say once, few, many or name a class of expanded clone.

TRBJ1-2,TRBV6-5,TRBD1,-,CASSPPGQGPYGYTF,TGTGCCAGCAGTCCTCCGGGACAGGGCCCCTATGGCTACACCTTC
TRBJ2-3,TRBV29-1,TRBD1,-,CTYRDSHSTDTQYF,TGCACCTATCGGGACAGCCATAGCACAGATACGCAGTATTTT
TRBJ1-2,TRBV4-1,TRBD1,once,CASSQEQGNPYGYTF,TGCGCCAGCAGCCAAGAACAGGGGAATCCGTATGGCTACACCTTC
TRBJ1-4,TRBV30,-,once,CAWSAPPGGGCEKLFF,TGTGCCTGGAGTGCCCCCCCGGGGGGAGGTTGTGAAAAACTGTTTTTT
TRBJ2-7,TRBV27,-,-,CASSLRHSYEQYF,TGTGCCAGCAGTTTGCGCCACTCCTACGAGCAGTACTTC
TRBJ1-1,TRBV9,-,-,CASTRGGTSTEAFF,TGTGCCAGCACTCGCGGGGGTACGAGCACTGAAGCTTTCTTT
TRBJ2-7,TRBV9,-,-,CASSVNGAGLAYEQYF,TGTGCCAGCAGCGTAAATGGGGCGGGGCTTGCCTACGAGCAGTACTTC
TRBJ1-5,TRBV6-4,-,-,CASTKTRGYGGPQHF,TGTGCCAGCACCAAGACACGGGGGTACGGGGGGCCCCAGCATTTT
TRBJ2-1,TRBV3-1/TRBV3-2,-,-,CASSHRGSSYNEQFF,TGTGCCAGCAGCCACCGGGGGAGCTCCTACAATGAGCAGTTCTTC
TRBJ1-2,TRBV7-2,TRBD1,-,CASALQGGGGGYTF,TGTGCCAGCGCCCTACAGGGGGGTGGGGGTGGCTACACCTTC
TRBJ1-1,TRBV2,-,-,CASSEGGGWTEAFF,TGTGCCAGCAGCGAAGGTGGAGGGTGGACTGAAGCTTTCTTT
TRBJ1-2,TRBV7-9,-,-,CASSLLRDHGYTF,TGTGCCAGCAGCTTACTGAGGGATCATGGCTACACCTTC
TRBJ1-4,TRBV6-5,-,-,CASTTGLRTNEKLFF,TGTGCCAGCACCACAGGGCTTCGGACTAATGAAAAACTGTTTTTT
TRBJ1-1,TRBV18,TRBD1,once,CASSPENRGAFF,TGTGCCAGCTCACCTGAGAACAGGGGGGCTTTCTTT
TRBJ2-5,TRBV3-1/TRBV3-2,TRBD2,-,CASSHLAGGETQYF,TGTGCCAGCAGCCATTTAGCGGGTGGGGAGACCCAGTACTTC
TRBJ2-3,TRBV3-1/TRBV3-2,TRBD1,-,CASSQDYPGQGRSDTQYF,TGTGCCAGCAGCCAAGACTATCCGGGACAGGGGAGGTCAGATACGCAGTATTTT
TRBJ1-4,TRBV27,TRBD1,-,CASSSIDRGATNEKLFF,TGTGCCAGCAGTTCAATCGACAGGGGTGCAACTAATGAAAAACTGTTTTTT
TRBJ2-7,TRBV4-3,-,-,CASSQGLTEAYEQYF,TGCGCCAGCAGCCAAGGGTTAACTGAAGCCTACGAGCAGTACTTC
TRBJ2-1,TRBV12-3/TRBV12-4,-,once,CASSESSYNEQFF,TGTGCCAGCAGTGAGAGCTCCTACAATGAGCAGTTCTTC
TRBJ1-2,TRBV18,-,-,CASSPQTDRGYTF,TGTGCCAGCTCACCGCAGACAGACCGGGGCTACACCTTC
TRBJ2-2,TRBV27,TRBD1,-,CASPGQGVPGELFF,TGTGCCAGCCCGGGACAGGGAGTCCCCGGGGAGCTGTTTTTT
TRBJ1-5,TRBV2,-,-,CASSVRTDQPQHF,TGTGCCAGCAGTGTTAGAACCGATCAGCCCCAGCATTTT
TRBJ2-7,TRBV30,-,-,CAWTLDSLSYEQYF,TGTGCCTGGACCCTGGACAGCCTCTCCTACGAGCAGTACTTC
TRBJ2-3,TRBV2,-,-,CASSDSTTGFDTQYF,TGTGCCAGCAGTGACTCGACCACAGGATTCGATACGCAGTATTTT
TRBJ2-7,TRBV5-1,-,-,CASGPQGRGTYEQYF,TGCGCCAGCGGACCACAGGGTAGGGGAACCTACGAGCAGTACTTC
TRBJ1-1,TRBV6-5,TRBD1,-,CASRGDRGYTEAFF,TGTGCCAGCAGGGGGGACAGGGGTTACACTGAAGCTTTCTTT
TRBJ2-7,TRBV30,-,-,CAWRTTGWAEQYF,TGTGCCTGGAGAACGACAGGATGGGCCGAGCAGTACTTC
TRBJ2-7,TRBV28,TRBD1,-,CASSSRDRGYEQYF,TGTGCCAGCAGTTCAAGGGACAGGGGTTACGAGCAGTACTTC
TRBJ2-3,TRBV9,TRBD2,-,CASSVSSSAGGTDTQYF,TGTGCCAGCAGCGTTAGTTCCTCGGCGGGAGGCACAGATACGCAGTATTTT
TRBJ1-6,TRBV28,-,few,CASAEPDSYNSPLHF,TGTGCCAGCGCCGAACCGGACAGCTATAATTCACCCCTCCACTTT
TRBJ1-2,TRBV4-2,TRBD1,-,CASSQVSGTGVSGYTF,TGTGCCAGCAGCCAAGTGAGTGGTACAGGGGTTAGTGGCTACACCTTC
TRBJ1-5,TRBV6-6,-,-,CASSNPGNGQPQHF,TGTGCCAGCAGTAACCCCGGTAACGGGCAGCCCCAGCATTTT
TRBJ2-7,TRBV30,TRBD1,-,CAWSGTGTREQYF,TGTGCCTGGAGCGGGACAGGGACGAGGGAGCAGTACTTC
TRBJ1-1,TRBV9,-,-,CASNQRQDLNTEAFF,TGTGCCAGCAACCAAAGACAGGACCTGAACACTGAAGCTTTCTTT
TRBJ2-3,TRBV29-1,TRBD2,-,CSVEDGGLAGALGTDTQYF,TGCAGCGTTGAAGATGGGGGACTAGCGGGGGCCCTTGGGACAGATACGCAGTATTTT
TRBJ1-1,TRBV3-1/TRBV3-2,-,-,CASRLAGGVGEAFF,TGTGCCAGCAGACTCGCCGGGGGTGTGGGTGAAGCTTTCTTT
TRBJ2-7,TRBV25-1,TRBD1,-,CASSETGGRTYEQYF,TGTGCCAGCAGTGAGACAGGGGGACGAACCTACGAGCAGTACTTC
TRBJ2-1,TRBV3-1/TRBV3-2,TRBD2,-,CASSQTGGPNNEQFF,TGTGCCAGCAGCCAAACGGGGGGGCCTAACAATGAGCAGTTCTTC
TRBJ2-5,TRBV7-8,-,-,CASSPLRETQYF,TGTGCCAGCAGCCCCCTCCGAGAGACCCAGTACTTC
TRBJ2-2,TRBV5-6,TRBD1,-,CASSVRDRGRGELFF,TGTGCCAGCAGCGTCCGGGACAGGGGGCGTGGGGAGCTGTTTTTT
TRBJ2-3,TRBV9,TRBD2,-,CASSVDPAGGTDTQYF,TGTGCCAGCAGCGTAGATCCTGCGGGGGGCACAGATACGCAGTATTTT
TRBJ1-2,TRBV5-8,-,-,CASSFGRTLRYGYTF,TGTGCCAGCAGCTTCGGGCGGACTCTTCGCTATGGCTACACCTTC
TRBJ2-1,TRBV5-4,TRBD1,-,CASRGAGTGAYNEQFF,TGTGCCAGCAGGGGGGCCGGGACAGGGGCCTACAATGAGCAGTTCTTC
TRBJ1-1,TRBV10-3,TRBD1,-,CAIREDRASNTEAFF,TGTGCCATCAGGGAGGACAGGGCATCGAACACTGAAGCTTTCTTT
TRBJ2-5,TRBV4-2,TRBD2,-,CASSQGISGGEETQYF,TGTGCCAGCAGCCAAGGGATTAGCGGGGGGGAAGAGACCCAGTACTTC